The 16 T cell receptor beta chains presented below share a single source sample, sequenced in a study of blood T cell repertoires in COVID-19. Sequenced by immunoSEQ multiplex PCR; TCRdb stores in-frame clones only, minus some. In the table there are 120,000 or so clones, around 70% of which are singletons. What was sequenced was peripheral blood. The receptor set was obtained from a man in his 60s with acute or convalescent COVID-19.

About this clone: Without the conserved terminal phenylalanine or tryptophan, this CDR3 likely stems from a read error. The DNA is omitted, as the CDR3 cannot be located on it reliably, and the CDR3 follows TCRdb's listing. The V and J genes are TRBV12-5 and TRBJ2-7; the table's D call, TRBD1, was not checked against the DNA. Germline CDR1 is LGHNT and CDR2 is FRNRAP. The length of the CDR3 is 12 amino acids, counting both ends. Here the CDR3 reads CASGLGGGASSI.

The chain carries TRBV28 and TRBJ1-1; 7 nucleotides match TRBD1. In germline, CDR1 is MDHEN, CDR2 SYDVKM. With 7 bases clipped from V and 3 bases from J, the junction kept 8 bases outside the gene matches. The CDR3 sequence is 14 residues long. DNA of the CDR3: TGTGCCAGCACCCACAGGGACAGCTACACTGAAGCTTTCTTT. It yields the protein CASTHRDSYTEAFF. The full variable domain, its missing parts supplied by reference TRBV28 and TRBJ1-1, is DVKVTQSSRYLVKRTGEKVFLECVQDMDHENMFWYRQDPGLGLRLIYFSYDVKMKEKGDIPEGYSVSREKKERFSLILESASTNQTSMYLCASTHRDSYTEAFFGQGTRLTVV.

The sample holds one count of this clone. The chain employs TRBV10-3 and TRBJ2-1; 9 positions agree with TRBD2. The V gene end was trimmed by 4 bases and the J gene end by 7 bases; junction bases not matched to a gene: 5. Germline V gene data show CDR1 as ENHRY and CDR2 as SYGVKD. The CDR3 is 14 residues long. In DNA, the CDR3 is TGTGCCATCAGTGCCGGGACTAGCACGAATGAGCAGTTCTTC. Translating it yields CAISAGTSTNEQFF.

This chain joins TRBV5-4 and TRBJ2-1; D perhaps matches TRBD2 (6 bases). CDR1 and CDR2 (germline): SGHNT, YYREEE (reference sequence). CDR3 size: 15 residues. V was cut by 2 bases and J by 0 bases, with 9 bases left in between. The CDR3 DNA is TGTGCCAGCAGCTTCCCGGGGGTCTCCTACAATGAGCAGTTCTTC. Its translation: CASSFPGVSYNEQFF.

V usage is TRBV7-9 and J usage is TRBJ1-2; D remains unclear. The V end lost 1 base, the J end lost 4 bases, and 7 bases lay between the germline ends. The CDR3 spans 13 residues. CDR1 is SEHNR, CDR2 FQNEAQ, per germline (reference sequence). The CDR3 region is CASSLGRLYGYTF. As DNA, the CDR3 is TGTGCCAGCAGCTTAGGCAGGCTCTATGGCTACACCTTC.

The table lists this clone with a few counts. This sequence joins TRBV9 and TRBJ1-1, with D unresolved. Trimming took 0 bases from V and 2 from J, leaving 8 bases between them. CDR1 and CDR2 from the germline V gene are SGDLS and YYNGEE. The CDR3 extends over 14 amino acids. CDR3 sequence (DNA): TGTGCCAGCAGCGTAGGGTTGACTAACACTGAAGCTTTCTTT. This gives the protein CASSVGLTNTEAFF.

The gene calls are TRBV5-1 and TRBJ2-5, with a tentative D call TRBD2 (7 bases). Per germline, CDR1 SGHRS and CDR2 YFSETQ. V was trimmed by 7 bases and J by 3 bases, leaving 13 bases between them. CDR3 length equals 13 residues. CDR3 sequence (DNA): TGCGCCAGCTCGAGGGGGGGTGAAGAGACCCAGTACTTC. Amino acid sequence: CASSRGGEETQYF.

This clone came up a few times. The chain is built from TRBV15 and TRBJ2-6; no reliable D call. Trimming took off 0 bases at V and 1 base at J, with 4 bases between the two ends. Per the germline V gene, CDR1 is LNHNV and CDR2 is YYDKDF (reference sequence). The CDR3 loop spans 15 amino acids. The chain's CDR3 is CATSRDPSGANVLTF. In DNA form, the CDR3 reads TGTGCCACCAGCAGAGATCCATCTGGGGCCAACGTCCTGACTTTC.

This clone has only a few counts. V and J are TRBV11-2 and TRBJ2-3; D possibly corresponds to TRBD2 (5 bases). The V end was cut by 1 base, the J end by 6 bases, with 11 bases between. The CDR3 spans 14 residues. The germline gives CDR1 SGHAT, CDR2 FQNNGV. The CDR3 sequence: CASSLVSVADTQYF. The CDR3 DNA follows: TGTGCCAGCAGCTTAGTTTCAGTAGCGGATACGCAGTATTTT.

The J gene is TRBJ1-2, the V gene TRBV24-1; tentative D call: TRBD1 (5 bases). Between the trimmed V and J ends, which lost 7 bases and 4 bases, there was a span of 12 bases. Germline V gene lookup returns CDR1 KGHDR and CDR2 SFDVKD. The CDR3 consists of 13 residues. The CDR3 reads CATSRDGVYGYTF. In nucleotides, the CDR3 is TGTGCCACCAGCAGGGATGGAGTCTATGGCTACACCTTC.

This clone was observed once. The genes are TRBV10-3 and TRBJ2-5; 10 nucleotides agree with TRBD2. V gave up 6 bases and J gave up 5 bases; unmatched junction bases: 6. The CDR3 extends over 14 amino acids. The germline CDR1 and CDR2 sequences are ENHRY and SYGVKD. The CDR3 DNA follows: TGTGCCATCAGAGCGGGAGGGCCTCAGGAGACCCAGTACTTC. Amino acid sequence: CAIRAGGPQETQYF.

CDR3 sequence: CASSFLAGTSYNEQFF. CDR3 bases: TGTGCCAGCAGCTTCCTAGCGGGGACCTCCTACAATGAGCAGTTCTTC. The chain links TRBV7-2 to TRBJ2-1, with 9 nucleotides matching TRBD2. CDR1 and CDR2 from the germline V gene are SGHTA and FQGNSA. CDR3 length: 16 residues. Trimming at V came to 3 bases and at J to 0 bases, leaving 3 bases not matched to a gene.

This clone was seen just once. This chain joins TRBV13 and TRBJ2-7; D is ambiguous. Trimming pared 3 bases from V and 3 bases from J, leaving 9 bases between. This CDR3 is built from 13 residues. The germline V gene encodes CDR1 PRHDT and CDR2 FYEKMQ (reference sequence). The CDR3 coding sequence is TGTGCCAGCAGCTTTGATCCAGGCTACGAGCAGTACTTC. Translation: CASSFDPGYEQYF.

V usage is TRBV3-1 (or the pseudogene TRBV3-2) and J usage is TRBJ1-5; D call uncertain. The V and J ends lost 4 bases and 2 bases respectively, with 9 bases between them. This CDR3 has 14 amino acids. Germline loops: CDR1 LGHDT, CDR2 YNNKEL (reference sequence). For the CDR3, the DNA is TGTGCCAGCAGCCCCGCATCGGGCAATCAGCCCCAGCATTTT. This codes for CASSPASGNQPQHF.

The J gene is TRBJ1-1, the V gene TRBV18, with 9 bases lining up with TRBD1. The CDR3 consists of 15 residues. V was pared by 4 bases and J by 1 base, with 4 bases of the junction left unmatched. The germline V gene has CDR1 KGHSH and CDR2 LQKENI. The CDR3 DNA is TGTGCCAGCTCACGAGGGACAGGGACGAACACTGAAGCTTTCTTT. This encodes CASSRGTGTNTEAFF.

The J gene is TRBJ1-2, the V gene TRBV5-8, with D possibly TRBD1 on 6 matching bases. Trimming removed 4 bases from V and 6 bases from J, with 19 bases in between. This CDR3 is built from 15 residues. CDR1 is SGHTS, CDR2 YDEGEE, per germline. DNA of the CDR3: TGTGCCAGCAGCCTGGCGTCAGGGGCGGAAAATGGCTACACCTTC. It codes for CASSLASGAENGYTF.